Included here is one T cell receptor (beta chain) sequence, with context. The data were taken from a study of blood T cell repertoires in COVID-19. Across the whole study: Some COVID-19 samples were acute and others convalescent; all came from the United States, Italy and Spain.

Here immunoSEQ multiplex PCR was the method, and the copy in TCRdb shows in-frame clones only, minus some. Altogether 95,000 to 100,000 clones are present, 85% to 95% being singletons, with the ten largest covering approximately 5.8%. Germline lookup yields CDR1 SEHNR and CDR2 FQNEAQ (reference sequence). J lost 1 base, V lost 5 bases, and 2 bases had no gene match. CDR3 length: 15 amino acids. Material: peripheral blood. This sequence was found in a man between 45 and 60 years old with active COVID-19. The chain joins TRBV7-9 to TRBJ2-1; 10 positions match TRBD2. CDR3 region: CASSPSGSSYNEQFF. The CDR3 nucleotides read TGTGCCAGCAGCCCTAGCGGGAGTTCCTACAATGAGCAGTTCTTC. Full variable domain (outside the CDR3, taken from reference TRBV7-9 and TRBJ2-1): DTGVSQNPRHKITKRGQNVTFRCDPISEHNRLYWYRQTLGQGPEFLTYFQNEAQLEKSRLLSDRFSAERPKGSFSTLEIQRTEQGDSAMYLCASSPSGSSYNEQFFGPGTRLTVL.